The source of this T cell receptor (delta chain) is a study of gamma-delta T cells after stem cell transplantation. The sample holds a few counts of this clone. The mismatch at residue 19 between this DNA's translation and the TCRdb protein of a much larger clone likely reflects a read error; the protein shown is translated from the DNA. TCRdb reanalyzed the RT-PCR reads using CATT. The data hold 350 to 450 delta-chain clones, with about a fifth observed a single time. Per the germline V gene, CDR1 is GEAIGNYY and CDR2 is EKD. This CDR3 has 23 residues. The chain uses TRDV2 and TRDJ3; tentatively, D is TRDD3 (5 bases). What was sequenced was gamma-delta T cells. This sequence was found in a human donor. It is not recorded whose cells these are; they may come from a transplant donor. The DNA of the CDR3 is TGTGCCTGTGACACCGTTAATCGTGTTGGGGAAGACAGGAGTGGCTGGGACACCCAACAGATGTTTTTC. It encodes CACDTVNRVGEDRSGWDTQQMFF.